The rows below give T cell receptor beta chains drawn from one sample of a study of monozygotic twins with inflammatory bowel disease. TCRdb reworked the 5' RACE reads into one entry per CDR3 protein, no DNA. The sample data list roughly 320,000 distinct CDR3 sequences. Sequencing used blood. Every receptor here comes from a human donor with ulcerative colitis or Crohn's disease, or a healthy co-twin of an affected twin (not recorded which). Both conserved end residues are part of each CDR3. Fields, in order: V gene, J gene, CDR3 protein.

v_gene: TRBV20-1; j_gene: TRBJ2-7; CDR3aa: CSASQGQGAGEQDF
v_gene: TRBV12-3/TRBV12-4; j_gene: TRBJ1-5; CDR3aa: CASSFLGQGNQPQHF
v_gene: TRBV11-2; j_gene: TRBJ2-1; CDR3aa: CASSLGGGSGGVYNEQFF
v_gene: TRBV5-5; j_gene: TRBJ1-1; CDR3aa: CASSLWEQGSTDAFF
v_gene: TRBV7-2; j_gene: TRBJ2-5; CDR3aa: CASSWLRETQYF
v_gene: TRBV20-1; j_gene: TRBJ2-7; CDR3aa: CSARDDSTGYEQYF
v_gene: TRBV29-1; j_gene: TRBJ2-5; CDR3aa: CSVVGSQETQYF
v_gene: TRBV6-2/TRBV6-3; j_gene: TRBJ1-2; CDR3aa: CASSRDGGGYTF
v_gene: TRBV29-1; j_gene: TRBJ1-4; CDR3aa: CSVEDNFNEKLFF
v_gene: TRBV12-3/TRBV12-4; j_gene: TRBJ2-7; CDR3aa: CASSAVGHEQYF
v_gene: TRBV4-3; j_gene: TRBJ2-5; CDR3aa: CASSQEGGLPQETQYF
v_gene: TRBV24-1; j_gene: TRBJ2-1; CDR3aa: CATSDLSPTGRANEQFF
v_gene: TRBV7-9; j_gene: TRBJ1-4; CDR3aa: CASSQMDRGEKLFF
v_gene: TRBV5-1; j_gene: TRBJ1-3; CDR3aa: CASSPGGGPVRSGNTIYF
v_gene: TRBV12-3/TRBV12-4; j_gene: TRBJ1-6; CDR3aa: CASSVTVSNSPLHF
v_gene: TRBV7-9; j_gene: TRBJ2-3; CDR3aa: CASSSTGTGADTQYF
v_gene: TRBV28; j_gene: TRBJ2-1; CDR3aa: CASKGQGGEQFF
v_gene: TRBV10-3; j_gene: TRBJ2-5; CDR3aa: CATSQRATQETQYF
v_gene: TRBV20-1; j_gene: TRBJ1-2; CDR3aa: CSAAQGPYGYTF
v_gene: TRBV7-9; j_gene: TRBJ2-4; CDR3aa: CAGSLGVSLAAKNIQYF
v_gene: TRBV20-1; j_gene: TRBJ2-7; CDR3aa: CSARDPLANIWYEQYF
v_gene: TRBV7-8; j_gene: TRBJ2-5; CDR3aa: CASSSPEGQETQYF
v_gene: TRBV19; j_gene: TRBJ1-2; CDR3aa: CASTKPGQGEYGYTF
v_gene: TRBV6-2/TRBV6-3; j_gene: TRBJ2-1; CDR3aa: CASSRRGAYNEQFF
v_gene: TRBV12-3/TRBV12-4; j_gene: TRBJ2-1; CDR3aa: CASRRGQGVRGEQFF
v_gene: TRBV18; j_gene: TRBJ2-1; CDR3aa: CASYPGLATLHEQFF
v_gene: TRBV24-1; j_gene: TRBJ2-7; CDR3aa: CATSAGQGKVDEQYF
v_gene: TRBV6-1; j_gene: TRBJ2-1; CDR3aa: CASSREADSSYNEQFF
v_gene: TRBV20-1; j_gene: TRBJ2-1; CDR3aa: CSARAPGLVGVLEQFF
v_gene: TRBV7-2; j_gene: TRBJ2-1; CDR3aa: CASSKISAGTAYNEQFF
v_gene: TRBV9; j_gene: TRBJ2-7; CDR3aa: CASSTSSGPSSYEQYF
v_gene: TRBV4-1; j_gene: TRBJ2-2; CDR3aa: CASSQVVPYRRTGVNTGELFF
v_gene: TRBV6-2/TRBV6-3; j_gene: TRBJ1-5; CDR3aa: CASSYQGRVQPQHF
v_gene: TRBV14; j_gene: TRBJ2-7; CDR3aa: CASSVPASIYEQYF
v_gene: TRBV20-1; j_gene: TRBJ2-6; CDR3aa: CSARQGQRGANVLTF
v_gene: TRBV4-2; j_gene: TRBJ2-5; CDR3aa: CASSQVGAGDQETQYF
v_gene: TRBV7-2; j_gene: TRBJ2-5; CDR3aa: CASSQSLAQIQETQYF
v_gene: TRBV20-1; j_gene: TRBJ2-5; CDR3aa: CSAMVRFETQYF
v_gene: TRBV18; j_gene: TRBJ2-5; CDR3aa: CASSLTWGVRETQYF
v_gene: TRBV11-1; j_gene: TRBJ2-7; CDR3aa: CASSLGLFRGQGAYEQYF
v_gene: TRBV11-2; j_gene: TRBJ1-1; CDR3aa: CASSGRYPGTWKEAFF
v_gene: TRBV7-9; j_gene: TRBJ2-5; CDR3aa: CASTLFVGTQETQYF
v_gene: TRBV4-3; j_gene: TRBJ1-1; CDR3aa: CASSQDWARGTEAFF
v_gene: TRBV7-2; j_gene: TRBJ2-5; CDR3aa: CASSQGLETQYF
v_gene: TRBV10-1; j_gene: TRBJ2-7; CDR3aa: CASSDPGYEQYF